This entry lists 23 T cell receptor beta chains sequenced from one sample in a study of blood T cell repertoires in COVID-19. The assay was immunoSEQ multiplex PCR, and TCRdb's table has in-frame clones only and misses some. The repertoire includes just over 250,000 clones, more than 75% of them detected once, and 2% to 2.5% sits in the top ten. The sequenced sample consisted of peripheral blood. The receptors were sampled from a woman aged 45 to 65 with acute or convalescent COVID-19.

V gene TRBV27 combines with J gene TRBJ1-5; possibly TRBD1 for D (6 bases). Germline CDR1 MNHEY, CDR2 SMNVEV (reference sequence). V lost 5 bases and J 1 base, leaving 9 bases between the germline ends. The CDR3 runs 14 residues. CDR3 protein: CASSEGQSNQPQHF. DNA of the CDR3: TGTGCCAGCAGTGAAGGACAGAGCAATCAGCCCCAGCATTTT.

V usage is TRBV11-2 and J usage is TRBJ2-7; 7 nucleotides align to TRBD1. Trimming removed 1 base from V and 9 bases from J; junction bases left unmatched: 9. The germline CDR1 and CDR2 sequences are SGHAT and FQNNGV. The CDR3 has 14 amino acids. CDR3 in DNA: TGTGCCAGCAGCTTAGCCGGGACAGTCATCGGGCAGTACTTC. It encodes CASSLAGTVIGQYF.

This rearrangement joins TRBV29-1 to TRBJ2-7; the D gene is possibly TRBD2 (5 bases). The CDR3 spans 13 residues. V lost 3 bases, J lost 4 bases, and 13 bases lay in between. The germline CDR1 and CDR2 sequences are SQVTM and ANQGSEA. The CDR3 reads CSVESAGRYEQYF. CDR3 nucleotide sequence: TGCAGCGTTGAGTCTGCGGGTAGGTACGAGCAGTACTTC.

V and J are TRBV7-9 and TRBJ2-7, with D tentatively TRBD1 (6 bases). The CDR3 length is 15 residues. Germline CDR1 is SEHNR and CDR2 is FQNEAQ (reference sequence). With 1 base removed from V and 12 bases from J, the gap between germline ends came to 22 bases. The CDR3 bases are TGTGCCAGCAGCTTAGTCCCGACAGGTCACCTCCTTCTGTACTTC. Its protein product is CASSLVPTGHLLLYF.

The CDR3: CATSDPGQGYNEQFF. The CDR3 nucleotides read TGTGCCACCAGTGATCCGGGACAGGGCTACAATGAGCAGTTCTTC. The chain has TRBV24-1 and TRBJ2-1; 9 bases align to TRBD1. The germline CDR1 and CDR2 sequences are KGHDR and SFDVKD. The length of the CDR3 is 15 residues. The junction had 2 bases not matched to a gene; V was cut back by 3 bases and J by 3 bases.

The chain combines TRBV28 with TRBJ2-1, with D possibly matching TRBD2 (6 bases). The V end was cut by 8 bases, the J end by 4 bases, with 21 bases between. CDR1 is MDHEN and CDR2 is SYDVKM in the germline V gene. The CDR3 sequence is 16 residues long. CDR3 residues: CASGFPVSGGYNEQFF. The CDR3 region has the DNA TGTGCCAGCGGGTTCCCAGTTAGCGGAGGATACAATGAGCAGTTCTTC.

The chain combines TRBV9 with TRBJ2-1; 10 bases fit TRBD2. CDR1 and CDR2 (germline): SGDLS, YYNGEE. This CDR3 comprises 16 residues. Trimming removed 2 bases from V and 3 bases from J; junction bases left unmatched: 5. The CDR3 sequence: CASSVLAGASYNEQFF. Written as DNA, the CDR3 is TGTGCCAGCAGCGTGCTAGCGGGAGCGAGCTACAATGAGCAGTTCTTC.

The sample holds one count of this clone. This rearrangement joins TRBV6-5 to TRBJ1-1; maybe TRBD1 (5 bases). This CDR3 has 14 residues. Germline V CDR1 and CDR2: MNHEY, SVGAGI. V was trimmed by 5 bases and J by 3 bases, leaving 13 bases between them. The CDR3 spells CASSRGNLDTEAFF. As DNA, the CDR3 is TGTGCCAGCAGTCGGGGGAATTTGGACACTGAAGCTTTCTTT.

The CDR3 protein is CASSADRGRGEQFF. The CDR3 nucleotides read TGTGCCAGCAGTGCGGACAGGGGGCGGGGTGAGCAGTTCTTC. The J gene is TRBJ2-1, the V gene TRBV2; TRBD1 agrees at 11 bases. J gave up 9 bases and V 4 bases, and 5 bases lay outside the gene matches. The CDR3 is 14 residues long. Germline CDR1 reads SNHLY; CDR2 reads FYNNEI. Full variable domain (remainder filled in from reference TRBV2 and TRBJ2-1): EPEVTQTPSHQVTQMGQEVILRCVPISNHLYFYWYRQILGQKVEFLVSFYNNEISEKSEIFDDQFSVERPDGSNFTLKIRSTKLEDSAMYFCASSADRGRGEQFFGPGTRLTVL.

The J gene is TRBJ1-2, the V gene TRBV27; TRBD1 agrees at 9 bases. The CDR3 loop spans 16 amino acids. Germline loops: CDR1 MNHEY, CDR2 SMNVEV (reference sequence). J lost 2 bases, V lost 2 bases, and 6 bases had no gene match. CDR3 nucleotides: TGTGCCAGCAGTTTACGCGGACAGGGGTCGAACTATGGCTACACCTTC. This encodes CASSLRGQGSNYGYTF.

This chain links TRBV5-1 with TRBJ2-1, with 8 nucleotides matching TRBD2. The CDR3 contains 17 residues. The V gene end was trimmed by 2 bases and the J gene end by 2 bases; junction bases not matched to a gene: 9. Germline V lookup: CDR1 SGHRS, CDR2 YFSETQ. The CDR3 DNA follows: TGCGCCAGCAGCTTTGCCCCCCTAGCGGGCGCCTACAATGAGCAGTTCTTC. This encodes CASSFAPLAGAYNEQFF.

V and J are TRBV5-8 and TRBJ2-7; 8 bases match TRBD1. Germline CDR1 and CDR2: SGHTS and YDEGEE. V was clipped by 4 bases and J by 7 bases; unmatched bases: 13. The CDR3 covers 15 residues. CDR3 DNA: TGTGCCAGCAGCATCCAGGGGACAGGCCCCTGGGAGCAGTACTTC. This codes for CASSIQGTGPWEQYF.

The rearrangement links TRBV3-1 (or the pseudogene TRBV3-2) to TRBJ2-7; 9 nucleotides match TRBD2. The CDR3 contains 16 residues. Germline loops: CDR1 LGHDT, CDR2 YNNKEL (reference sequence). With V trimmed by 0 bases and J by 2 bases, 5 bases remained unmatched. Here the CDR3 DNA reads TGTGCCAGCAGCCAAGATGCGGGGGGGGCCCCCTACGAGCAGTACTTC. Translating it yields CASSQDAGGAPYEQYF.

In DNA form, the CDR3 reads TGCAGTGCCACCGACTATACGCAGTATTTT. It yields the protein CSATDYTQYF. The gene calls are TRBV20-1 and TRBJ2-3, with unresolved D. The germline CDR1 and CDR2 sequences are DFQATT and SNEGSKA (reference sequence). This CDR3 is built from 10 residues. V lost 6 bases to trimming and J lost 7 bases, with 8 bases between them.

V usage is TRBV5-1 and J usage is TRBJ2-6; D ambiguous. The CDR3 totals 15 residues. The germline V gene encodes CDR1 SGHRS and CDR2 YFSETQ. V was shortened by 0 bases and J by 4 bases, with 8 bases between the two germline ends. CDR3 in amino acids: CASSLGALGANVLTF. The CDR3 DNA is TGCGCCAGCAGCTTGGGAGCATTGGGGGCCAACGTCCTGACTTTC.

This chain joins TRBV2 and TRBJ2-3, with no clear D. Trimming took off 7 bases at V and 6 bases at J, with 11 bases between the two ends. The CDR3 totals 12 residues. Per the germline V gene, CDR1 is SNHLY and CDR2 is FYNNEI. CDR3 in amino acids: CASNQVRDTQYF. DNA of the CDR3: TGTGCCAGCAACCAAGTACGGGATACGCAGTATTTT.

The chain is built from TRBV27 and TRBJ2-7; D gene uncertain. The CDR3 is made up of 12 amino acids. V lost 8 bases and J lost 3, with 11 bases in between. CDR1 is MNHEY, CDR2 SMNVEV, per germline (reference sequence). Here the CDR3 reads CASVTVDYEQYF. The CDR3 nucleotides are TGTGCCAGCGTTACAGTGGACTACGAGCAGTACTTC.

The chain links TRBV5-1 to TRBJ1-6; D is perhaps TRBD1 (6 bases). Trimming removed 0 bases from V and 8 bases from J, with 15 bases in between. This CDR3 region has 16 residues. Germline lookup yields CDR1 SGHRS and CDR2 YFSETQ. The CDR3 nucleotides read TGCGCCAGCAGCTTGGCAGAACAGGGTCGTGATTCACCCCTCCACTTT. Translated, it gives CASSLAEQGRDSPLHF.

The chain uses TRBV5-1 and TRBJ2-1; D unresolved. Trimming took 4 bases from V and 3 from J, leaving 11 bases between them. The CDR3 length is 14 residues. Germline CDR1 SGHRS, CDR2 YFSETQ. The chain's CDR3 is CASSTYPIYNEQFF. The CDR3 nucleotides read TGCGCCAGCAGCACCTACCCGATCTACAATGAGCAGTTCTTC.

CDR3 in amino acids: CASSILAGATYEQYF. CDR3 in DNA: TGTGCCAGCAGCATTCTAGCGGGAGCAACCTACGAGCAGTACTTC. The V call is TRBV7-3, the J call TRBJ2-7; 10 positions agree with TRBD2. This CDR3 is built from 15 residues. Per germline, CDR1 SGHTA and CDR2 FQGTGA. V shed 5 bases and J 2 bases; nucleotides not matched to a gene: 6.

The CDR3: CASSVAGETQYF. The CDR3 DNA follows: TGTGCCAGCAGCGTGGCAGGAGAGACCCAGTACTTC. V usage is TRBV9 and J usage is TRBJ2-5, with unresolved D. Per the germline V gene, CDR1 is SGDLS and CDR2 is YYNGEE. The CDR3 consists of 12 residues. V dropped 2 bases and J dropped 4 bases, with 6 bases sitting between them.

The V and J genes are TRBV7-8 and TRBJ1-1; 9 nucleotides agree with TRBD1. This CDR3 has 14 amino acids. From germline, CDR1 is SGHVS and CDR2 FQNEAQ. The J segment lost 5 bases and the V segment lost 5 bases, leaving 6 bases of the junction unmatched. CDR3 protein: CASSGRDRATEAFF. Here the CDR3 DNA reads TGTGCCAGCAGCGGCCGGGACAGGGCGACTGAAGCTTTCTTT.

This clone was seen just once. The chain couples TRBV11-1 to TRBJ2-7; tentatively, D is TRBD1 (6 bases). Germline CDR1 is SGHAT and CDR2 is FQDESV (reference sequence). V lost 5 bases, J lost 2 bases, and 10 bases lay in between. This CDR3 spans 13 amino acids. DNA for the CDR3: TGTGCCAGCAGCCCCACAGGGCCCTACGAGCAGTACTTC. Translating it yields CASSPTGPYEQYF. The whole variable domain, filled in from reference TRBV11-1 and TRBJ2-7, reads EAEVAQSPRYKITEKSQAVAFWCDPISGHATLYWYRQILGQGPELLVQFQDESVVDDSQLPKDRFSAERLKGVDSTLKIQPAELGDSAMYLCASSPTGPYEQYFGPGTRLTVT.